The rows below give T cell receptor beta chains drawn from one sample of a study of blood T cell repertoires in COVID-19. TCRdb keeps only in-frame clones here, not all; method: immunoSEQ multiplex PCR. Among 100,000 or so clones, around 84% were seen once, and the ten largest hold roughly 2%. The sample taken for sequencing was peripheral blood. All receptors derive from a man in his sixties or seventies with active or convalescent COVID-19. The CDR3 runs from the conserved cysteine through the conserved F or W. D genes are given only for firm matches. The size of a clone is reported for some rows only, either as once, few or many, or as a class for expanded clones.

>NA|TRBV28|TRBJ2-7|TRBD2
CASSFSSGGPTKEQYF
TGTGCCAGCAGTTTTAGTAGCGGGGGGCCAACCAAAGAGCAGTACTTC
>NA|TRBV3-1/TRBV3-2|TRBJ1-3|NA
CASSQAQGNTIYF
TGTGCCAGCAGCCAAGCGCAGGGAAACACCATATATTTT
>NA|TRBV28|TRBJ1-5|TRBD1
CASRSHQGAGQPQHF
TGTGCCAGCAGATCGCACCAGGGGGCGGGCCAGCCCCAGCATTTT
>NA|TRBV11-2|TRBJ2-3|NA
CASRWGGVADTQYF
TGTGCCAGCAGATGGGGCGGGGTGGCAGATACGCAGTATTTT
>NA|TRBV6-4|TRBJ1-2|NA
CASSDLQGGGYTF
TGTGCCAGCAGTGACTTACAGGGTGGCGGCTACACCTTC
>NA|TRBV7-9|TRBJ1-3|TRBD1
CASSSQTGPGNTIYF
TGTGCCAGCAGCTCGCAGACAGGGCCTGGAAACACCATATATTTT
>once|TRBV12-3/TRBV12-4|TRBJ2-7|NA
CASSLSVGEQYF
TGTGCCAGCAGTTTGTCCGTCGGGGAGCAGTACTTC
>NA|TRBV3-1/TRBV3-2|TRBJ1-1|NA
CASSQEAGDTEAFF
TGTGCCAGCAGCCAAGAGGCAGGGGACACTGAAGCTTTCTTT
>NA|TRBV21-1|TRBJ1-2|NA
CASSSRQGLDYGYTF
TGTGCCAGCAGCTCACGACAGGGATTGGACTATGGCTACACCTTC
>NA|TRBV5-6|TRBJ2-7|NA
CASSLAGVPYEQYF
TGTGCCAGCAGCTTGGCGGGGGTTCCCTACGAGCAGTACTTC
>few|TRBV12-5|TRBJ1-1|NA
CASAAQGNTEAFF
TGTGCTAGTGCCGCTCAGGGGAACACTGAAGCTTTCTTT
>NA|TRBV1|TRBJ1-3|NA
CTSSQVCHTISGNTIYF
TGCACCAGCAGCCAAGTGTGTCACACCATTTCTGGAAACACCATATATTTT
>NA|TRBV29-1|TRBJ2-1|NA
CSGLLGEQFF
TGCAGCGGTCTACTTGGTGAGCAGTTCTTC
>NA|TRBV4-1|TRBJ1-2|NA
CASSQDSGFGPSGYTF
TGCGCCAGCAGCCAAGACTCCGGTTTTGGTCCCTCTGGCTACACCTTC
>NA|TRBV5-5|TRBJ2-1|NA
CASSLASSYNEQFF
TGTGCCAGCAGCTTGGCGAGCTCCTACAATGAGCAGTTCTTC
>NA|TRBV4-3|TRBJ2-5|TRBD2
CASSQDEGSGGPNGETQYF
TGCGCCAGCAGCCAAGATGAAGGTAGCGGGGGGCCAAACGGAGAGACCCAGTACTTC
>NA|TRBV4-2|TRBJ1-5|TRBD1
CASSQGSGIDRGNQPQHF
TGTGCCAGCAGCCAAGGGTCTGGAATCGACAGGGGGAATCAGCCCCAGCATTTT
>NA|TRBV28|TRBJ2-3|TRBD2
CATALAGGRSDTQYF
TGTGCCACCGCTCTAGCGGGGGGGCGTTCAGATACGCAGTATTTT
>NA|TRBV6-5|TRBJ2-5|NA
CASNRLSGETQYF
TGTGCCAGCAACCGACTTTCGGGAGAGACCCAGTACTTC
>NA|TRBV11-2|TRBJ1-4|TRBD1
CASRRGQVNEKLFF
TGTGCCAGCCGCCGGGGACAGGTTAATGAAAAACTGTTTTTT
>NA|TRBV6-6|TRBJ1-2|TRBD1
CASSYGQGAQALF
TGTGCCAGCAGTTACGGACAGGGGGCCCAGGCGCTCTTC
>NA|TRBV28|TRBJ1-4|TRBD1
CASSPPGQGATNEKLFF
TGTGCCAGCAGTCCCCCGGGACAGGGGGCAACTAATGAAAAACTGTTTTTT
>NA|TRBV7-2|TRBJ2-2|TRBD1
CASSPRDRGNTGELFF
TGTGCCAGCAGCCCTCGGGACAGGGGTAACACCGGGGAGCTGTTTTTT
>NA|TRBV5-1|TRBJ2-7|TRBD1
CASSARETGGYEQYF
TGCGCCAGCAGCGCTCGGGAGACAGGGGGCTACGAGCAGTACTTC
>NA|TRBV28|TRBJ2-7|TRBD2
CASSLYLAGHYEQYF
TGTGCCAGCAGTTTATACCTAGCGGGACACTACGAGCAGTACTTC
>NA|TRBV11-2|TRBJ2-7|NA
CASSLSVYEQYF
TGTGCCAGCAGCTTATCGGTCTACGAGCAGTACTTC
>NA|TRBV7-9|TRBJ2-3|NA
CASSLSPTESTDTQYF
TGTGCCAGCAGCTTATCTCCGACGGAGAGCACAGATACGCAGTATTTT
>NA|TRBV7-9|TRBJ2-1|TRBD2
CASSRTSPGGNEQFF
TGTGCCAGCAGCCGAACTAGCCCGGGGGGGAATGAGCAGTTCTTC
>NA|TRBV12-3/TRBV12-4|TRBJ1-2|NA
CASGDRNYGYTF
TGTGCCAGTGGAGACAGAAACTATGGCTACACCTTC
>NA|TRBV5-5|TRBJ2-2|NA
CASSLVLGQNTGELFF
TGTGCCAGCAGCTTGGTTCTCGGACAGAACACCGGGGAGCTGTTTTTT
>few|TRBV27|TRBJ2-1|TRBD2
CASRGTSDIGEQFF
TGTGCCAGCAGGGGGACTAGCGACATTGGAGAGCAGTTCTTC
>NA|TRBV7-9|TRBJ1-5|NA
CASSLDLQPQHF
TGTGCCAGCAGCTTAGATCTTCAGCCCCAGCATTTT
>NA|TRBV7-2|TRBJ2-7|TRBD1
CASSLGGQGYSEQYF
TGTGCCAGCAGCTTGGGGGGACAGGGGTACAGCGAGCAGTACTTC
>NA|TRBV28|TRBJ1-1|NA
CASGKAGLGTEAFF
TGTGCCAGCGGCAAGGCAGGGTTGGGCACTGAAGCTTTCTTT
>NA|TRBV19|TRBJ1-1|NA
CASSMAQNTEAFF
TGTGCCAGTAGTATGGCTCAGAACACTGAAGCTTTCTTT
>NA|TRBV18|TRBJ1-2|TRBD1
CASSPGQGPDGYTF
TGTGCCAGCTCCCCGGGACAGGGGCCGGATGGCTACACCTTC
>NA|TRBV6-1|TRBJ1-5|TRBD1
CASSARDRVFGQPQHF
TGTGCCAGCAGTGCCCGGGACAGGGTATTTGGTCAGCCCCAGCATTTT
>once|TRBV18|TRBJ2-7|NA
CASSLDQGIYEQYF
TGTGCCAGCTCTCTAGACCAGGGCATTTACGAGCAGTACTTC
>NA|TRBV11-2|TRBJ2-5|NA
CASSFTGSETQYF
TGTGCCAGCAGTTTCACAGGGAGCGAGACCCAGTACTTC
>NA|TRBV6-6|TRBJ1-1|NA
CASNRVNTEAFF
TGTGCCAGCAACAGGGTGAACACTGAAGCTTTCTTT
>once|TRBV7-2|TRBJ1-3|NA
CASSLDGLLSGNTIYF
TGTGCCAGCAGCTTAGATGGGCTCCTCTCTGGAAACACCATATATTTT
>NA|TRBV19|TRBJ2-1|NA
CASSMGTSPYGEQFF
TGTGCCAGTAGTATGGGTACTAGTCCCTACGGTGAGCAGTTCTTC
>once|TRBV19|TRBJ1-1|NA
CASSISRPNTEAFF
TGTGCCAGTAGTATTAGCAGACCCAACACTGAAGCTTTCTTT
>NA|TRBV5-1|TRBJ1-3|NA
CASSSPQGGGNTIYF
TGCGCCAGCAGCTCACCACAGGGTGGAGGCAACACCATATATTTT
>NA|TRBV18|TRBJ2-7|TRBD1
CASSPGTGDSYEQYF
TGTGCCAGCTCACCAGGGACAGGGGACTCCTACGAGCAGTACTTC
>NA|TRBV5-8|TRBJ1-5|TRBD1
CASSLMSGTGAAKPQHF
TGTGCCAGCAGCTTGATGTCCGGGACAGGGGCCGCCAAGCCCCAGCATTTT
>NA|TRBV5-1|TRBJ2-3|TRBD1
CASSLGDRTDTQYF
TGCGCCAGCAGCTTGGGGGACAGAACAGATACGCAGTATTTT
>NA|TRBV19|TRBJ1-1|NA
CASSKSFGFTEAFF
TGTGCCAGTAGTAAGTCGTTCGGGTTCACTGAAGCTTTCTTT
>NA|TRBV19|TRBJ1-1|NA
CASSGESTEAFF
TGTGCCAGTAGTGGGGAGAGCACTGAAGCTTTCTTT
>NA|TRBV18|TRBJ2-1|TRBD2
CASSPPSGDEQFF
TGTGCCAGCTCACCACCCAGCGGGGATGAGCAGTTCTTC
>NA|TRBV3-1/TRBV3-2|TRBJ1-1|NA
CASSFGSTEAFF
TGTGCCAGCAGCTTCGGGAGTACTGAAGCTTTCTTT
>NA|TRBV7-6|TRBJ2-7|TRBD2
CASSLGIAGGPGEQYF
TGTGCCAGCAGCTTAGGGATAGCGGGGGGGCCTGGCGAGCAGTACTTC
>NA|TRBV9|TRBJ2-5|NA
CASSSDNEETQYF
TGTGCCAGCAGCTCGGACAACGAAGAGACCCAGTACTTC
>NA|TRBV29-1|TRBJ1-5|TRBD1
CSVGLTGDQPQHF
TGCAGCGTTGGCCTCACAGGGGATCAGCCCCAGCATTTT
>NA|TRBV28|TRBJ1-3|NA
CASRSTGSGNTIYF
TGTGCCAGCAGGTCAACAGGATCTGGAAACACCATATATTTT